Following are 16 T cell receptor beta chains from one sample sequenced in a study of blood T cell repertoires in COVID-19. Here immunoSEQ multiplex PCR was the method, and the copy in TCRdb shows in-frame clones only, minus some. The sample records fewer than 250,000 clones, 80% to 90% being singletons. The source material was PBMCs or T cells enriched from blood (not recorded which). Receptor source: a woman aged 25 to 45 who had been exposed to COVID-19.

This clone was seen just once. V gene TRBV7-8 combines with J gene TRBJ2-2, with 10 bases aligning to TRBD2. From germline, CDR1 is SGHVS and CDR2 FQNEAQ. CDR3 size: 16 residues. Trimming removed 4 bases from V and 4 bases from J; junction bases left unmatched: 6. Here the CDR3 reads CASSWASGRPTGELFF. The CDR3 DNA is TGTGCCAGCAGCTGGGCTAGCGGGAGACCCACCGGGGAGCTGTTTTTT.

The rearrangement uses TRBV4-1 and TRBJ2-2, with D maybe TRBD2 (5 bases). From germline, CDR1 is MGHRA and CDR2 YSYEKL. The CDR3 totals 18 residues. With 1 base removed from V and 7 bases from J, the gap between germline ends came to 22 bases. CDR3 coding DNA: TGCGCCAGCAGCCAAGGGTTTGCGACTAAAGCCTTCGGCGGGGAGCTGTTTTTT. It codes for CASSQGFATKAFGGELFF.

CDR3 amino acids: CASSVIADSYNEQFF. Here the CDR3 DNA reads TGTGCCAGCAGCGTGATAGCGGACTCCTACAATGAGCAGTTCTTC. The chain has TRBV9 and TRBJ2-1, with D possibly being TRBD2 (6 bases). The CDR3 length is 15 residues. V was trimmed by 2 bases and J by 0 bases, leaving 9 bases between them. CDR1 is SGDLS and CDR2 is YYNGEE in the germline V gene.

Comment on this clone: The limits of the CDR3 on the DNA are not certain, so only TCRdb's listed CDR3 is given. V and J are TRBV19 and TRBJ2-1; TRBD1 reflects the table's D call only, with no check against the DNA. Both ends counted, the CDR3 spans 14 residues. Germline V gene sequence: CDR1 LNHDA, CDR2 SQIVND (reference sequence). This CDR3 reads CASSILALGGEQFF.

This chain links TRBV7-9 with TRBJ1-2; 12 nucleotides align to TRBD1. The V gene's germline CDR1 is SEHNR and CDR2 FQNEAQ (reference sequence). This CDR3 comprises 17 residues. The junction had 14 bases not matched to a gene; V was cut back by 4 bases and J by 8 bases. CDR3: CASSSQLPGQGAGGYTF. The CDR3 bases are TGTGCCAGCAGCTCGCAACTCCCGGGACAGGGGGCAGGGGGCTACACCTTC.

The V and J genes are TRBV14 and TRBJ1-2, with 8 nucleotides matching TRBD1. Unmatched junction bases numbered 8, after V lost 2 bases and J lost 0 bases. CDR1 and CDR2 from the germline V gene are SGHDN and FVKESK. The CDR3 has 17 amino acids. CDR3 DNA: TGTGCCAGCAGCCAATCGACAGGGGAGATCTCTAACTATGGCTACACCTTC. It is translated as CASSQSTGEISNYGYTF.

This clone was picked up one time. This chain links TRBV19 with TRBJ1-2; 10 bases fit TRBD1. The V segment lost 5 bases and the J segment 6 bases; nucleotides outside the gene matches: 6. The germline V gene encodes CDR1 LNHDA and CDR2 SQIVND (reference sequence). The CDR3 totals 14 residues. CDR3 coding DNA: TGTGCCAGTAGTTGGGACAGGGGAATAGATGGCTACACCTTC. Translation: CASSWDRGIDGYTF.

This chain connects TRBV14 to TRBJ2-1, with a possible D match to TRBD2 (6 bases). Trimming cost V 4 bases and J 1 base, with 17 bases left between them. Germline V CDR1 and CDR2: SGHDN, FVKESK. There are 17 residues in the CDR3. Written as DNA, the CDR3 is TGTGCCAGCAGCCGAATCCGGAGGGCCTCATCCTACAATGAGCAGTTCTTC. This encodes CASSRIRRASSYNEQFF.

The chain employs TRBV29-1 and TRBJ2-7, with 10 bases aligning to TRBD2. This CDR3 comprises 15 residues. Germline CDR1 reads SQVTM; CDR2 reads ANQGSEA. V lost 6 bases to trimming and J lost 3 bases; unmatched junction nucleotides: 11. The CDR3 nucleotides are TGCAGCGTCGACCTTTGGACTAGCGGAAGCTACGAGCAGTACTTC. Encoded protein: CSVDLWTSGSYEQYF.

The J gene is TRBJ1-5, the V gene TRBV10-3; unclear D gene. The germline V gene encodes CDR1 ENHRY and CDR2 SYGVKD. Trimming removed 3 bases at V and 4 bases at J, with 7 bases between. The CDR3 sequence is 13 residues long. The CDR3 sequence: CAISDSSNQPQHF. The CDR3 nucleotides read TGTGCCATCAGTGACAGTTCTAATCAGCCCCAGCATTTT.

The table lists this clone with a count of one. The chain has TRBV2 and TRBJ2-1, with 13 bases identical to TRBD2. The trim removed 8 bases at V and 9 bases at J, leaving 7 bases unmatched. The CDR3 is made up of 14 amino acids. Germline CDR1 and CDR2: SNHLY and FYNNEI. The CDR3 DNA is TGTGCCAGCCTTGGGACTAGCGGGAAGGTTGAGCAGTTCTTC. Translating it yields CASLGTSGKVEQFF.

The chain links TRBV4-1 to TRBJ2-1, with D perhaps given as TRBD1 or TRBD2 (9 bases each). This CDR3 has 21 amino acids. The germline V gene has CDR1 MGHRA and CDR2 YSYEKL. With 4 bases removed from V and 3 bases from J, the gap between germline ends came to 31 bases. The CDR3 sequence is CASSPRRGTGLREGRYNEQFF. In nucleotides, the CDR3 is TGCGCCAGCAGCCCACGTCGCGGGACAGGGCTGCGGGAGGGCCGCTACAATGAGCAGTTCTTC.

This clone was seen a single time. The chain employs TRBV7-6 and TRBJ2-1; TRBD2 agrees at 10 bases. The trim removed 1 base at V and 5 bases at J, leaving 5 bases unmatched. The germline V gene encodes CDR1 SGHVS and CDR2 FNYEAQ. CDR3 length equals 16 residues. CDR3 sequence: CASSLEGLAEHNEQFF. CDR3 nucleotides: TGTGCCAGCAGCTTAGAAGGACTAGCGGAACACAATGAGCAGTTCTTC.

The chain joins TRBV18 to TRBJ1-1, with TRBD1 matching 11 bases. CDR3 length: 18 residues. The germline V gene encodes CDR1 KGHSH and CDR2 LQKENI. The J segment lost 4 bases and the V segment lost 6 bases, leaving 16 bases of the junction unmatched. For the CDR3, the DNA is TGTGCCAGCTCCCGATTAGGACAGGGGGCGCGTGGGGGCACTGAAGCTTTCTTT. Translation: CASSRLGQGARGGTEAFF.

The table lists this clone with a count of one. CDR3 region: CASSVSESTGELFF. As DNA, the CDR3 is TGTGCCAGCAGCGTGAGCGAATCCACCGGGGAGCTGTTTTTT. The chain recombines TRBV9 with TRBJ2-2; D remains unclear. Trimming removed 2 bases from V and 4 bases from J, with 9 bases in between. Looked up from germline, CDR1 is SGDLS and CDR2 is YYNGEE. This CDR3 region has 14 residues. The full variable domain, in which reference TRBV9 and TRBJ2-2 provide the parts outside the CDR3, is DSGVTQTPKHLITATGQRVTLRCSPRSGDLSVYWYQQSLDQGLQFLIQYYNGEERAKGNILERFSAQQFPDLHSELNLSSLELGDSALYFCASSVSESTGELFFGEGSRLTVL.

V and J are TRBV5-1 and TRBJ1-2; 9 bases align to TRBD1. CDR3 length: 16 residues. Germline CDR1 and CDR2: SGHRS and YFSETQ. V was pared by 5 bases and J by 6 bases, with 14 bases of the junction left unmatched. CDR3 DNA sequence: TGCGCCAGCAGAACTAGCTTCCCCGGGACAGGGCATGGCTACACCTTC. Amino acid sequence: CASRTSFPGTGHGYTF.